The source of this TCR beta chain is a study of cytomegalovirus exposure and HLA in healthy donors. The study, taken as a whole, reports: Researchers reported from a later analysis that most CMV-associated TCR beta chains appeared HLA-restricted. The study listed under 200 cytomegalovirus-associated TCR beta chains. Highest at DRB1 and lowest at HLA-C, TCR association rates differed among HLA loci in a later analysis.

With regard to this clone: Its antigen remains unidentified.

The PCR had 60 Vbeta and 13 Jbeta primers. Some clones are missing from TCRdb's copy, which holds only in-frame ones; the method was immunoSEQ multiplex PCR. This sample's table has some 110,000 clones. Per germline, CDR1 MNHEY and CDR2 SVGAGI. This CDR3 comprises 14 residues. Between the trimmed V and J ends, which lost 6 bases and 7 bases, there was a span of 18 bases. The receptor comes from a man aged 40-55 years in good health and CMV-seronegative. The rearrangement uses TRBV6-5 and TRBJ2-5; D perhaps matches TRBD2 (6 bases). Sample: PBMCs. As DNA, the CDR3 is TGTGCCAGCAGGAGTAGCGGACCCGGTGCGACCCAGTACTTC. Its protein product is CASRSSGPGATQYF.